The rows below give T cell receptor beta chains drawn from one sample of a study of blood T cell repertoires in COVID-19. Sequencing used immunoSEQ multiplex PCR; TCRdb keeps in-frame clones, though not all of them. This repertoire shows about 260,000 clones, about 83% found once; its top ten account for 8.5% to 9.5%. Specimen: peripheral blood. The receptor set was obtained from a woman aged 45-59 years who had recovered from COVID-19. Each CDR3 is given with its conserved first and last residue. The D gene is left open where the match is weak. Clone size is shown for a subset of rows, as once, few, many or a class of expanded clone.

j_call: TRBJ1-6
v_call: TRBV18
clone_size: .
d_call: .
cdr3_aa: CASTTWGETYNSPLHF
cdr3_nt: TGTGCCAGCACAACCTGGGGGGAGACCTATAATTCACCCCTCCACTTT

j_call: TRBJ2-7
v_call: TRBV28
clone_size: .
d_call: .
cdr3_aa: CASRGGGLSYEQYF
cdr3_nt: TGTGCCAGCAGGGGGGGAGGTTTGTCCTACGAGCAGTACTTC

j_call: TRBJ1-1
v_call: TRBV30
clone_size: .
d_call: .
cdr3_aa: CAWSPFEGVNTEAFF
cdr3_nt: TGTGCCTGGAGTCCCTTTGAGGGTGTGAACACTGAAGCTTTCTTT

j_call: TRBJ1-2
v_call: TRBV24-1
clone_size: .
d_call: TRBD1
cdr3_aa: CATSDPGTAYGYTF
cdr3_nt: TGTGCCACCAGTGATCCCGGGACAGCCTATGGCTACACCTTC

j_call: TRBJ1-5
v_call: TRBV19
clone_size: few
d_call: TRBD1
cdr3_aa: CASRPGQAIYSNQPQHF
cdr3_nt: TGTGCCAGTAGGCCGGGACAGGCGATTTATAGCAATCAGCCCCAGCATTTT

j_call: TRBJ2-7
v_call: TRBV6-2/TRBV6-3
clone_size: .
d_call: .
cdr3_aa: CASSIGQGAREQYF
cdr3_nt: TGTGCCAGCAGTATAGGACAAGGGGCGAGGGAGCAGTACTTC

j_call: TRBJ1-1
v_call: TRBV5-5
clone_size: .
d_call: TRBD1
cdr3_aa: CASSFAGTGVTEAFF
cdr3_nt: TGTGCCAGCAGCTTTGCCGGGACAGGGGTCACTGAAGCTTTCTTT

j_call: TRBJ2-7
v_call: TRBV4-3
clone_size: many
d_call: .
cdr3_aa: CASSQDWGQAYEQYF
cdr3_nt: TGCGCCAGCAGCCAAGATTGGGGCCAGGCCTACGAGCAGTACTTC

j_call: TRBJ1-5
v_call: TRBV28
clone_size: .
d_call: .
cdr3_aa: CASSLPQTSNQPQHF
cdr3_nt: TGTGCCAGCAGTTTACCACAAACTAGCAATCAGCCCCAGCATTTT

j_call: TRBJ2-2
v_call: TRBV6-4
clone_size: .
d_call: .
cdr3_aa: CASSESAVVTGELFF
cdr3_nt: TGTGCCAGCAGTGAATCAGCGGTGGTCACCGGGGAGCTGTTTTTT

j_call: TRBJ2-5
v_call: TRBV4-1
clone_size: .
d_call: .
cdr3_aa: CASSPVTGVGETQYF
cdr3_nt: TGCGCCAGCAGTCCCGTGACGGGGGTGGGCGAGACCCAGTACTTC

j_call: TRBJ2-7
v_call: TRBV23-1
clone_size: .
d_call: .
cdr3_aa: CASIRAGWRYF
cdr3_nt: TGCGCCAGCATTCGCGCCGGGTGGAGGTACTTC

j_call: TRBJ1-3
v_call: TRBV18
clone_size: few
d_call: .
cdr3_aa: CASSPRGDPAGNTIYF
cdr3_nt: TGTGCCAGCTCACCACGGGGGGACCCGGCCGGAAACACCATATATTTT

j_call: TRBJ2-6
v_call: TRBV5-1
clone_size: .
d_call: TRBD1
cdr3_aa: CASSWGQGAGGANVLTF
cdr3_nt: TGCGCCAGCAGCTGGGGACAGGGGGCCGGTGGGGCCAACGTCCTGACTTTC

j_call: TRBJ1-1
v_call: TRBV2
clone_size: .
d_call: TRBD1
cdr3_aa: CASTGQVNTEAFF
cdr3_nt: TGTGCCAGCACGGGACAGGTTAACACTGAAGCTTTCTTT

j_call: TRBJ2-7
v_call: TRBV24-1
clone_size: .
d_call: .
cdr3_aa: CATSQGGYEQYF
cdr3_nt: TGTGCCACCTCACAGGGTGGCTACGAGCAGTACTTC

j_call: TRBJ1-2
v_call: TRBV7-9
clone_size: .
d_call: TRBD1
cdr3_aa: CASSPWDRYYGYTF
cdr3_nt: TGTGCCAGCAGCCCCTGGGACAGGTACTATGGCTACACCTTC

j_call: TRBJ2-7
v_call: TRBV4-1
clone_size: .
d_call: .
cdr3_aa: CASSQAGTSPYEQYF
cdr3_nt: TGCGCCAGCAGCCAAGCCGGGACAAGTCCTTACGAGCAGTACTTC

j_call: TRBJ1-5
v_call: TRBV4-3
clone_size: once
d_call: .
cdr3_aa: CASSQDAVSNQPQHF
cdr3_nt: TGCGCCAGCAGCCAAGATGCGGTTAGCAATCAGCCCCAGCATTTT

j_call: TRBJ2-3
v_call: TRBV28
clone_size: once
d_call: TRBD1
cdr3_aa: CASSPRGQGTQYF
cdr3_nt: TGTGCCAGCAGCCCCCGGGGACAGGGAACGCAGTATTTT

j_call: TRBJ1-2
v_call: TRBV24-1
clone_size: .
d_call: .
cdr3_aa: CATSPHSTNYGYTF
cdr3_nt: TGTGCCACCAGTCCACACAGCACTAACTATGGCTACACCTTC

j_call: TRBJ1-5
v_call: TRBV2
clone_size: .
d_call: .
cdr3_aa: CASSAGELNQPQHF
cdr3_nt: TGTGCCAGCAGTGCAGGGGAGCTCAATCAGCCCCAGCATTTT

j_call: TRBJ1-1
v_call: TRBV29-1
clone_size: .
d_call: .
cdr3_aa: CSVGPGGLNIEAFF
cdr3_nt: TGCAGCGTTGGCCCGGGAGGTTTGAACATTGAAGCTTTCTTT

j_call: TRBJ2-2
v_call: TRBV11-3
clone_size: once
d_call: .
cdr3_aa: CASSLVRVPIGTGELFF
cdr3_nt: TGTGCCAGCAGCTTAGTCCGGGTCCCAATCGGCACCGGGGAGCTGTTTTTT

j_call: TRBJ1-4
v_call: TRBV7-2
clone_size: .
d_call: .
cdr3_aa: CASSLASGPREKLFF
cdr3_nt: TGTGCCAGCAGCTTAGCATCAGGGCCGAGGGAAAAACTGTTTTTT

j_call: TRBJ1-1
v_call: TRBV12-3/TRBV12-4
clone_size: .
d_call: TRBD1
cdr3_aa: CASSLTGPGAFF
cdr3_nt: TGTGCCAGCAGTCTGACAGGGCCCGGGGCTTTCTTT

j_call: TRBJ2-7
v_call: TRBV6-2/TRBV6-3
clone_size: .
d_call: TRBD2
cdr3_aa: CASSRRGGEQYF
cdr3_nt: TGTGCCAGCAGCCGACGGGGGGGCGAGCAGTACTTC

j_call: TRBJ2-2
v_call: TRBV20-1
clone_size: .
d_call: TRBD1
cdr3_aa: CSASNQGDTGELFF
cdr3_nt: TGCAGTGCTAGTAATCAGGGGGACACCGGGGAGCTGTTTTTT

j_call: TRBJ2-3
v_call: TRBV5-1
clone_size: .
d_call: TRBD1
cdr3_aa: CASSHGQGRYTDTQYF
cdr3_nt: TGCGCCAGCAGCCACGGACAGGGGAGGTACACAGATACGCAGTATTTT

j_call: TRBJ1-1
v_call: TRBV7-9
clone_size: .
d_call: .
cdr3_aa: CASSFTGGNTEAFF
cdr3_nt: TGTGCCAGCAGCTTTACTGGGGGCAACACTGAAGCTTTCTTT

j_call: TRBJ1-6
v_call: TRBV7-2
clone_size: .
d_call: .
cdr3_aa: CASSLGTRGNLHF
cdr3_nt: TGTGCCAGCAGCTTAGGGACCAGAGGGAACCTCCACTTT

j_call: TRBJ1-5
v_call: TRBV9
clone_size: .
d_call: .
cdr3_aa: CASSAHEPGPQHF
cdr3_nt: TGTGCCAGCAGCGCCCACGAGCCTGGTCCCCAGCATTTT

j_call: TRBJ1-5
v_call: TRBV28
clone_size: .
d_call: .
cdr3_aa: CASRTGTTNQPQHF
cdr3_nt: TGTGCCAGCAGAACCGGGACAACAAATCAGCCCCAGCATTTT

j_call: TRBJ2-3
v_call: TRBV5-1
clone_size: .
d_call: .
cdr3_aa: CASSQGTPSTDTQYF
cdr3_nt: TGCGCCAGCAGCCAAGGGACTCCAAGCACAGATACGCAGTATTTT

j_call: TRBJ2-7
v_call: TRBV6-5
clone_size: .
d_call: TRBD1
cdr3_aa: CASSSRDRGALYEQYF
cdr3_nt: TGTGCCAGCAGTTCGAGGGACAGAGGGGCGCTCTACGAGCAGTACTTC

j_call: TRBJ2-7
v_call: TRBV28
clone_size: .
d_call: .
cdr3_aa: CASSFEDSTYEQYF
cdr3_nt: TGTGCCAGCAGTTTTGAGGACTCTACCTACGAGCAGTACTTC

j_call: TRBJ2-6
v_call: TRBV5-1
clone_size: .
d_call: TRBD2
cdr3_aa: CASSLAAGDSGANVLTF
cdr3_nt: TGCGCCAGCAGCTTGGCGGCGGGAGACTCTGGGGCCAACGTCCTGACTTTC

j_call: TRBJ2-3
v_call: TRBV25-1
clone_size: .
d_call: .
cdr3_aa: CASSDGRGAGDTQYF
cdr3_nt: TGTGCCAGCAGTGACGGTCGGGGGGCGGGAGATACGCAGTATTTT

j_call: TRBJ1-2
v_call: TRBV18
clone_size: .
d_call: TRBD1
cdr3_aa: CASSPQGAETYGYTF
cdr3_nt: TGTGCCAGCTCACCACAGGGGGCGGAGACCTATGGCTACACCTTC

j_call: TRBJ1-2
v_call: TRBV5-1
clone_size: .
d_call: .
cdr3_aa: CASSLQPGARDGYTF
cdr3_nt: TGCGCCAGCAGCTTACAACCAGGGGCCCGGGATGGCTACACCTTC

j_call: TRBJ2-1
v_call: TRBV28
clone_size: .
d_call: TRBD1
cdr3_aa: CASSPRAGTGGLRTPYNEQFF
cdr3_nt: TGTGCCAGCAGCCCCCGAGCCGGGACAGGGGGCCTGCGGACCCCCTACAATGAGCAGTTCTTC

j_call: TRBJ2-7
v_call: TRBV27
clone_size: once
d_call: TRBD2
cdr3_aa: CASSPSGGAQYEQYF
cdr3_nt: TGTGCCAGCAGTCCTAGCGGGGGGGCCCAATACGAGCAGTACTTC

j_call: TRBJ1-2
v_call: TRBV12-3/TRBV12-4
clone_size: .
d_call: .
cdr3_aa: CASSPTGTYGYTF
cdr3_nt: TGTGCCAGCAGTCCTACAGGGACCTATGGCTACACCTTC

j_call: TRBJ2-1
v_call: TRBV19
clone_size: .
d_call: TRBD2
cdr3_aa: CASSALAGGRDVLGEQFF
cdr3_nt: TGTGCCAGTAGTGCGCTAGCGGGAGGGCGCGACGTCCTGGGTGAGCAGTTCTTC

j_call: TRBJ1-1
v_call: TRBV18
clone_size: .
d_call: .
cdr3_aa: CASSPGQMRTEAFF
cdr3_nt: TGTGCCAGCTCCCCTGGACAGATGCGGACTGAAGCTTTCTTT

j_call: TRBJ2-3
v_call: TRBV7-2
clone_size: .
d_call: TRBD1
cdr3_aa: CASSPRGPSTDTQYF
cdr3_nt: TGTGCCAGCAGCCCCAGGGGGCCCAGCACAGATACGCAGTATTTT

j_call: TRBJ1-6
v_call: TRBV3-1/TRBV3-2
clone_size: .
d_call: TRBD1
cdr3_aa: CASRGTGENSPLHF
cdr3_nt: TGTGCCAGCAGGGGGACAGGGGAAAATTCACCCCTCCACTTT

j_call: TRBJ2-5
v_call: TRBV19
clone_size: .
d_call: TRBD2
cdr3_aa: CASSIEAGAGEETQYF
cdr3_nt: TGTGCCAGTAGTATAGAAGCGGGGGCTGGGGAGGAGACCCAGTACTTC

j_call: TRBJ1-5
v_call: TRBV10-1
clone_size: .
d_call: TRBD1
cdr3_aa: CASSVDRTNQPQHF
cdr3_nt: TGCGCCAGCAGCGTGGACAGGACGAATCAGCCCCAGCATTTT

j_call: TRBJ2-2
v_call: TRBV6-2/TRBV6-3
clone_size: .
d_call: TRBD2
cdr3_aa: CASSNTGLAGGPGGELFF
cdr3_nt: TGTGCCAGCAGTAACACGGGACTAGCGGGGGGGCCCGGCGGGGAGCTGTTTTTT

j_call: TRBJ1-2
v_call: TRBV19
clone_size: .
d_call: TRBD1
cdr3_aa: CASTLGDRGNYGYTF
cdr3_nt: TGTGCCAGTACCCTAGGGGACAGGGGAAACTATGGCTACACCTTC

j_call: TRBJ1-4
v_call: TRBV7-8
clone_size: .
d_call: TRBD1
cdr3_aa: CASSFSGQGREKLFF
cdr3_nt: TGTGCCAGCAGCTTCTCCGGACAGGGACGGGAAAAACTGTTTTTT

j_call: TRBJ2-1
v_call: TRBV4-1
clone_size: .
d_call: .
cdr3_aa: CASSQDTGVWNEQFF
cdr3_nt: TGCGCCAGCAGCCAAGACACGGGAGTTTGGAATGAGCAGTTCTTC

j_call: TRBJ2-7
v_call: TRBV12-3/TRBV12-4
clone_size: .
d_call: TRBD1
cdr3_aa: CASTPGTGGKQYF
cdr3_nt: TGTGCCAGCACCCCCGGGACAGGGGGAAAGCAGTACTTC

j_call: TRBJ2-7
v_call: TRBV7-6
clone_size: .
d_call: .
cdr3_aa: CASSLEGGNRIYEQYF
cdr3_nt: TGTGCCAGCAGCTTAGAGGGCGGGAATAGGATATACGAGCAGTACTTC

j_call: TRBJ2-1
v_call: TRBV19
clone_size: .
d_call: TRBD2
cdr3_aa: CATASGSLNNEQFF
cdr3_nt: TGTGCCACCGCTAGCGGGAGCCTTAACAATGAGCAGTTCTTC

j_call: TRBJ2-3
v_call: TRBV30
clone_size: .
d_call: TRBD2
cdr3_aa: CAWSVRSSGRPDTQYF
cdr3_nt: TGTGCCTGGAGTGTAAGGTCTAGCGGGAGACCTGATACGCAGTATTTT

j_call: TRBJ1-1
v_call: TRBV7-9
clone_size: .
d_call: TRBD1
cdr3_aa: CASSRAGGSEAFF
cdr3_nt: TGTGCCAGCAGCCGGGCAGGGGGCTCAGAAGCTTTCTTT

j_call: TRBJ2-3
v_call: TRBV7-3
clone_size: .
d_call: TRBD1
cdr3_aa: CASSLTGDGVGTQYF
cdr3_nt: TGTGCCAGCAGCTTGACAGGGGATGGTGTGGGTACGCAGTATTTT